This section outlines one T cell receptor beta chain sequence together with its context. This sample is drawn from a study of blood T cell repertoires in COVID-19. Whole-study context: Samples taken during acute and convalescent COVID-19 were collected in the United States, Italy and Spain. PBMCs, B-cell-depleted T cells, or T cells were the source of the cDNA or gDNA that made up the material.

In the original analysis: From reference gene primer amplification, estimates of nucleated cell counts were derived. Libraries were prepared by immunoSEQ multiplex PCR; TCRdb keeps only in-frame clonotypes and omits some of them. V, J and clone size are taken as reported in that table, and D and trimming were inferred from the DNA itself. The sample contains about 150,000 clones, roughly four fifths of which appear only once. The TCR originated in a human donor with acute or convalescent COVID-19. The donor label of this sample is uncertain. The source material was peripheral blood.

The CDR3 DNA sequence: TGTGCCAGCAGTAACAGGGGCCAAGCATACGAGCAGTACTTC. This gives the protein CASSNRGQAYEQYF. The chain combines TRBV6-5 with TRBJ2-7; TRBD1 aligns across 7 bases. Trimming cost V 5 bases and J 4 bases; bases outside gene matches: 8. The CDR3 length is 14 residues. Germline loops: CDR1 MNHEY, CDR2 SVGAGI.